This TCR beta chain was sequenced during a study of blood T cell repertoires in COVID-19. Overall study context: Researchers got acute and convalescent COVID-19 samples from the United States, Italy and Spain. The cDNA or gDNA used as material had been derived from T cells, B-cell-depleted T cells, or PBMCs.

V lost 1 base and J lost 5, with 6 bases in between. This CDR3 has 13 amino acids. Germline V gene sequence: CDR1 MNHEY, CDR2 SMNVEV (reference sequence). How the authors handled the data: Scientists estimated how many nucleated cells there were by amplifying reference gene primers. Here immunoSEQ multiplex PCR was the method, and the copy in TCRdb shows in-frame clones only, minus some. The V and J calls and clone size come from that table; D and trimming were worked out from the DNA. The table includes more than 140,000 clones, around 84% detected once. Sequences were obtained from peripheral blood. This receptor was identified in a woman aged 55-69 years with acute or convalescent COVID-19. The chain employs TRBV27 and TRBJ2-1; D remains unclear. CDR3 in DNA: TGTGCCAGCAGTTTATTGAACAACAATGAGCAGTTCTTC. Amino acid sequence: CASSLLNNNEQFF.